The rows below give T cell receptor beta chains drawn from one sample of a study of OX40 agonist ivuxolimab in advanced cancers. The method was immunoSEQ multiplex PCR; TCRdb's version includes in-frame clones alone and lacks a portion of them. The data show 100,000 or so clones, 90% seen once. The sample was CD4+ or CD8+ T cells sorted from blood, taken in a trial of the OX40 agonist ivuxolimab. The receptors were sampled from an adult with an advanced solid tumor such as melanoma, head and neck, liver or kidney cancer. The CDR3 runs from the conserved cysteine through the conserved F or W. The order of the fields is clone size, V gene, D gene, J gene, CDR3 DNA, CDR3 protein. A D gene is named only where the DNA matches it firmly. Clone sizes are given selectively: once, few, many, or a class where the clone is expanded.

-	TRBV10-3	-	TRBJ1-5	TGTGCCATCAGTGATTATTTAGATCAGCCCCAGCATTTT	CAISDYLDQPQHF
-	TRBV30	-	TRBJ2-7	TGTGCCTGGAGTGTACATAACAACTACGAGCAGTACTTC	CAWSVHNNYEQYF
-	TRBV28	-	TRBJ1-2	TGTGCCAGCAGTTTAATTGGGGGCGTGGGTGGCTACACCTTC	CASSLIGGVGGYTF
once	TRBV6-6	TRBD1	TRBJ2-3	TGTGCCAGCAGTTACGAGCGGGACAGGGGCACAGATACGCAGTATTTT	CASSYERDRGTDTQYF
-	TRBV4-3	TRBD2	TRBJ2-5	TGCGCCAGCAGCCAAGAGCCAGGAGCGGGAGGTTGGGAGCAGTACTTC	CASSQEPGAGGWEQYF
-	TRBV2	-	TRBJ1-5	TGTGCCAGCAGTCTGAGGTATAGCAATCAGCCCCAGCATTTT	CASSLRYSNQPQHF
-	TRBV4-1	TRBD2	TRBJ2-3	TGCGCCAGCAGCCAAGTCGGCGGGAGCGGGACAGATACGCAGTATTTT	CASSQVGGSGTDTQYF
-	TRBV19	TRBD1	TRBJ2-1	TGTGCCAGTAGCACCGACAGGGGCGATGAGCAGTTCTTC	CASSTDRGDEQFF
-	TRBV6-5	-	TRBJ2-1	TGTGCCAGCAGTTCTCCCGGGGCTAGCGCCTACAATGAGCAGTTCTTC	CASSSPGASAYNEQFF
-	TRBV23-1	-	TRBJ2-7	TGCGCCAGCACGAGCCCCCCGGGGGGCGAGCCCTACGAGCAGTACTTC	CASTSPPGGEPYEQYF
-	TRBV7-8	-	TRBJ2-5	TGTGCCAGCAGCCCCGGCCGGGAAAAGGCCCAGTACTTC	CASSPGREKAQYF
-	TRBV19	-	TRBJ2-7	TGTGCGAAGAAAGATACTGAACACTACGAGCAGTACTTC	CAKKDTEHYEQYF
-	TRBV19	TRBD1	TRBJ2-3	TGTGCCAGTAGTCAACGACAGGGCGCAGATACGCAGTATTTT	CASSQRQGADTQYF
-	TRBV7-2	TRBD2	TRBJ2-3	TGTGCCAGCAGCGCGCAGGGAGGGCGCACAGATACGCAGTATTTT	CASSAQGGRTDTQYF
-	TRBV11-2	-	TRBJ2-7	TGTGCCAGCAGCTTAGGGCCCGCAGGTGGACGCTACGAGCAGTACTTC	CASSLGPAGGRYEQYF